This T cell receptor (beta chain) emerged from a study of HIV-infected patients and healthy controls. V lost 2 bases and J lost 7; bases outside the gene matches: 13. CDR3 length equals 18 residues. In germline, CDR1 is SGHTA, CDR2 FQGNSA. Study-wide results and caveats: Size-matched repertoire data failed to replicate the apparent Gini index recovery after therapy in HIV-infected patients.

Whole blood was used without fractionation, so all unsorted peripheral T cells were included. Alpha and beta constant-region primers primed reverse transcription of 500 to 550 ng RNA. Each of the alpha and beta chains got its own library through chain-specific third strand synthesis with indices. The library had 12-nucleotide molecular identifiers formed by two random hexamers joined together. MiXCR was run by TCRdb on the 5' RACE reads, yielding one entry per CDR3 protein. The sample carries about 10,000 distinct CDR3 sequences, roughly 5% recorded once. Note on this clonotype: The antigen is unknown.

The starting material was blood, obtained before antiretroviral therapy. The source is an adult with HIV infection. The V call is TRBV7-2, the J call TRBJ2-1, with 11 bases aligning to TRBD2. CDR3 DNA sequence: TGTGCCAGCAGCTTAATGATAGCGGGGGGGCTTCTGTTGAATGAGCAGTTCTTC. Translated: CASSLMIAGGLLLNEQFF.